A single sample gave rise to the 23 T cell receptor beta chains below, sequenced in a study of CD8 T cells in ankylosing spondylitis. TCRdb re-called the 5' RACE reads through MiXCR, storing one row per CDR3 protein. The profile shows about 440,000 distinct CDR3 sequences, roughly 18% of them singletons. Study outcomes and limitations: There was a TCR beta motif, made of several highly homologous variants, that appeared characteristic of ankylosing spondylitis blood.

For these TCRs, the target antigens are not known. Material for sequencing was blood, either unsorted or a sorted T cell fraction (not recorded which). These receptors all stem from a male donor with ankylosing spondylitis.

V gene TRBV5-6 combines with J gene TRBJ2-7; 7 nucleotides line up with TRBD2. Trimming removed 2 bases from V and 3 bases from J; junction bases left unmatched: 5. The germline V gene has CDR1 SGHDT and CDR2 YYEEEE. The CDR3 is 14 amino acids. DNA of the CDR3: TGTGCCAGCAGCTTTCGACTAGCAAGCTACGAGCAGTACTTC. This gives the protein CASSFRLASYEQYF. The complete variable domain, with remaining parts taken from reference TRBV5-6 and TRBJ2-7, reads DAGVTQSPTHLIKTRGQQVTLRCSPKSGHDTVSWYQQALGQGPQFIFQYYEEEERQRGNFPDRFSGHQFPNYSSELNVNALLLGDSALYLCASSFRLASYEQYFGPGTRLTVT.

The chain recombines TRBV6-5 with TRBJ1-2; D call uncertain. Trimming cost V 4 bases and J 0 bases, with 6 bases left between them. The germline V gene encodes CDR1 MNHEY and CDR2 SVGAGI. This CDR3 comprises 13 residues. CDR3 nucleotides: TGTGCCAGCAGTTTTACAGCTAACTATGGCTACACCTTC. This translates into CASSFTANYGYTF.

A few counts support this clonotype. V gene TRBV5-1 combines with J gene TRBJ1-1, with a tentative D call TRBD1 (6 bases). The ends were cut back, 0 bases at V and 6 bases at J, with 9 bases in the middle. Germline V gives CDR1 SGHRS, CDR2 YFSETQ. The CDR3 is 13 residues long. DNA for the CDR3: TGCGCCAGCAGCTTGGTAACAGGGCCTGAAGCTTTCTTT. It is translated as CASSLVTGPEAFF.

The chain carries TRBV29-1 and TRBJ2-1; D might be TRBD2 (6 bases). This CDR3 region has 14 residues. Germline V lookup: CDR1 SQVTM, CDR2 ANQGSEA. The V gene lost 6 bases and the J gene lost 0 bases, with 12 bases spanning the gap. The CDR3 region is CSVRGTVSYNEQFF. Written as DNA, the CDR3 is TGCAGCGTGCGGGGAACAGTCTCCTACAATGAGCAGTTCTTC.

The rearrangement links TRBV25-1 to TRBJ2-3; TRBD2 agrees at 14 bases. Germline CDR1 and CDR2: MGHDK and SYGVNS. CDR3 length: 13 amino acids. V gave up 8 bases and J gave up 6 bases; unmatched junction bases: 1. In DNA form, the CDR3 reads TGTGCCAGCGGACTAGCGGGAGGTGATACGCAGTATTTT. Translation gives CASGLAGGDTQYF.

This clonotype showed up just a few times. The chain couples TRBV25-1 to TRBJ2-2; a weak D match, TRBD2 (6 bases). The germline gives CDR1 MGHDK, CDR2 SYGVNS. There are 15 residues in the CDR3. V lost 7 bases and J lost 2, with 14 bases in between. CDR3 bases: TGTGCCAGCAAATCGGGAGAGCTCAACACCGGGGAGCTGTTTTTT. Encoded protein: CASKSGELNTGELFF. The full variable domain, rest sourced from reference TRBV25-1 and TRBJ2-2, is EADIYQTPRYLVIGTGKKITLECSQTMGHDKMYWYQQDPGMELHLIHYSYGVNSTEKGDLSSESTVSRIRTEHFPLTLESARPSHTSQYLCASKSGELNTGELFFGEGSRLTVL.

This clonotype was picked up a small number of times. CDR3 sequence: CSAIGYGYNEQFF. The DNA for the CDR3 is TGCAGTGCTATCGGGTACGGTTACAATGAGCAGTTCTTC. The chain has TRBV20-1 and TRBJ2-1, with D unclear. The CDR3 is made up of 13 amino acids. The germline gives CDR1 DFQATT, CDR2 SNEGSKA (reference sequence). The V gene lost 4 bases and the J gene lost 4 bases, with 11 bases spanning the gap.

The V call is TRBV6-1, the J call TRBJ2-7; 8 bases fit TRBD1. From germline, CDR1 is MNHNS and CDR2 SASEGT. With V trimmed by 5 bases and J by 0 bases, 6 bases remained unmatched. The CDR3 is 15 residues long. CDR3 amino acids: CASSPGQGYSYEQYF. CDR3 sequence (DNA): TGTGCCAGCAGTCCCGGACAGGGATACTCCTACGAGCAGTACTTC.

J is TRBJ2-5 and V is TRBV20-1; D perhaps matches TRBD2 (6 bases). Germline loops: CDR1 DFQATT, CDR2 SNEGSKA (reference sequence). V was trimmed by 6 bases and J by 4 bases, leaving 15 bases between them. CDR3 length: 13 amino acids. DNA of the CDR3: TGCAGTGCCACGGGGGTCGTTACAGAGACCCAGTACTTC. It is translated as CSATGVVTETQYF.

This clonotype was observed a few times. The chain joins TRBV7-8 to TRBJ2-7; TRBD2 matches 12 bases. V lost 1 base and J lost 3; bases outside the gene matches: 10. CDR3 length: 18 amino acids. CDR1 and CDR2 (germline): SGHVS, FQNEAQ. The CDR3 loop is CASSLGTSGILPLYEQYF. The CDR3, as DNA: TGTGCCAGCAGCTTAGGGACTAGCGGGATTCTGCCCCTCTACGAGCAGTACTTC.

This clonotype was detected a few times. The rearrangement joins TRBV29-1 to TRBJ2-7, with TRBD2 matching 7 bases. There are 14 residues in the CDR3. CDR1 is SQVTM and CDR2 is ANQGSEA in the germline V gene. Trimming cost V 7 bases and J 1 base; bases outside gene matches: 10. The CDR3 protein is CSAGGVSGSYEQYF. As DNA, the CDR3 is TGCAGCGCCGGGGGAGTTAGCGGGTCCTACGAGCAGTACTTC.

This clonotype has a handful of counts. The chain is built from TRBV3-1 and TRBJ2-5, with 9 bases aligning to TRBD1. This CDR3 is 14 amino acids long. V dropped 2 bases and J dropped 5; count of bases not matched to a gene: 3. Germline V gene lookup returns CDR1 LGHDT and CDR2 YNNKEL (reference sequence). In DNA form, the CDR3 reads TGTGCCAGCAGCCAAAACAGGGGGCGCGAGACCCAGTACTTC. Translated: CASSQNRGRETQYF.

This clonotype has a count of ten or more. A junction boundary mismatches the germline segment, possibly from a read error. The rearrangement uses TRBV5-1 and TRBJ2-2; D ambiguous. CDR1 and CDR2 (germline): SGHRS, YFSETQ. This CDR3 region has 16 residues. As DNA, the CDR3 is TGCGCCAGCAACTTGGGTGGGCAGGCGAACACCGGGGAGCTGTTTTTT. Protein product: CASNLGGQANTGELFF.

This clonotype showed up many times. CDR3 DNA: TGTGCCACCAGCAGAGATCGGGGACAAGAGACCCAGTACTTC. It specifies CATSRDRGQETQYF. The rearrangement links TRBV15 to TRBJ2-5; TRBD2 might be the D (5 bases). The CDR3 sequence is 14 residues long. CDR1 and CDR2 (germline): LNHNV, YYDKDF (reference sequence). The V and J ends lost 0 bases and 2 bases respectively, with 7 bases between them.

This clonotype was seen many times. This sequence joins TRBV12-3 or TRBV12-4 and TRBJ1-1; D perhaps matches TRBD1 (5 bases). The V end lost 6 bases, the J end lost 11 bases, and 22 bases lay between the germline ends. CDR3 length: 14 residues. The DNA of the CDR3 is TGTGCCAGCAGACCTGGCGTATTCAGGGTTTTGGCTTTCTTT. This encodes CASRPGVFRVLAFF.

This clonotype was counted a few times. The gene calls are TRBV5-1 and TRBJ2-7, with 8 bases that match TRBD2. Unmatched junction bases numbered 12, after V lost 7 bases and J lost 0 bases. Germline V CDR1 and CDR2: SGHRS, YFSETQ. There are 16 residues in the CDR3. This CDR3 is CASSRTSLSGSYEQYF. The CDR3 DNA sequence: TGCGCCAGCTCCCGGACTAGCCTGAGCGGCTCCTACGAGCAGTACTTC.

V and J are TRBV28 and TRBJ2-7, with 11 bases lining up with TRBD1. The germline gives CDR1 MDHEN, CDR2 SYDVKM. V trimming: 5 bases; J trimming: 5 bases; junction bases outside the gene matches: 8. The CDR3 consists of 15 residues. The CDR3 DNA reads as TGTGCCAGCAGTCATGGGACAGGGGGAAGACACGAGCAGTACTTC. Protein product: CASSHGTGGRHEQYF.

The chain recombines TRBV3-1 with TRBJ2-1, with 8 positions matching TRBD2. The germline gives CDR1 LGHDT, CDR2 YNNKEL (reference sequence). The CDR3 sequence is 14 residues long. The ends lost 2 bases at V and 6 bases at J; junction bases unmatched: 3. The CDR3 sequence is CASSQTLAVNEQFF. CDR3 nucleotide sequence: TGTGCCAGCAGCCAAACACTAGCGGTCAATGAGCAGTTCTTC.

The chain joins TRBV5-1 to TRBJ2-1, with D uncertain. With 0 bases removed from V and 9 bases from J, the gap between germline ends came to 10 bases. Germline CDR1 SGHRS, CDR2 YFSETQ. This CDR3 has 13 amino acids. The CDR3, as DNA: TGCGCCAGCAGCTTGGATGGTACCCTTGAGCAGTTCTTC. Protein sequence: CASSLDGTLEQFF.

This clonotype has more than one count but fewer than ten. The rearrangement uses TRBV29-1 and TRBJ2-7, with D perhaps matching TRBD1 or TRBD2 (6 bases each). Germline lookup yields CDR1 SQVTM and CDR2 ANQGSEA. The CDR3 is made up of 15 amino acids. The V end lost 1 base, the J end lost 1 base, and 14 bases lay between the germline ends. The CDR3: CSVEGRGYKSYEQYF. CDR3 DNA: TGCAGCGTTGAAGGGAGGGGGTATAAGTCCTACGAGCAGTACTTC.

This chain joins TRBV7-3 and TRBJ2-1, with D perhaps being TRBD1 or TRBD2 (5 bases each). CDR1 and CDR2 (germline): SGHTA, FQGTGA. This CDR3 has 15 amino acids. V was clipped by 3 bases and J by 8 bases, with 17 bases between them. The CDR3 DNA follows: TGTGCCAGCAGCTTGTCGGGGACCCGGCAAGATGAGCAGTTCTTC. Its translation: CASSLSGTRQDEQFF.

The chain recombines TRBV20-1 with TRBJ2-3; D is uncertain. CDR1 and CDR2 (germline): DFQATT, SNEGSKA (reference sequence). The CDR3 contains 11 residues. Trimming took 1 base from V and 3 from J, leaving 2 bases between them. CDR3 bases: TGCAGTGCTAGAGGAACAGATACGCAGTATTTT. Translated, it gives CSARGTDTQYF.

This clonotype was seen a handful of times. J is TRBJ1-2 and V is TRBV28; TRBD1 aligns across 7 bases. The CDR3 loop spans 14 amino acids. After removal of 7 bases from V and 5 bases from J, the junction contained 10 bases not matched to a gene. The germline gives CDR1 MDHEN, CDR2 SYDVKM. In DNA form, the CDR3 reads TGTGCCAGCACCTCCGCGGGACAGCGGTATGGCTACACCTTC. It is translated as CASTSAGQRYGYTF.